The entry below describes one T cell receptor (beta chain). Its antigen is unknown. This entry belongs to a study of human T cells and chemical hapten exposure. Trimming took 9 bases from V and 4 from J; bases not matched to a gene: 7. The CDR3 totals 14 residues. Germline assignment: CDR1 KGHDR and CDR2 SFDVKD. Whole-study results and caveats: Significantly more large CDR3 similarity clusters arose among expanded TCRs than among controls. No shift was seen in TCRs above 1 in 1000 frequency with DPC sensitization.

Time point denoted: patch test 3, about 24 weeks after DPC sensitization. Treatment meaning: therapeutic diphenylcyclopropenone sensitization with weekly scalp DPC. The total RNA was obtained from whole blood that was not fractionated. TCRdb analysed the RACE reads with MiXCR anew, one entry per CDR3 protein. The repertoire holds under 200,000 distinct CDR3 sequences, around 30% seen once, with roughly 2% in the top ten. The sample was whole blood, taken in connection with sensitization to the hapten diphenylcyclopropenone (DPC). This receptor was identified in a woman aged 18-29 years with alopecia areata. Some clones in this sample may be carry-over from other donors' samples. The genes are TRBV24-1 and TRBJ2-2; TRBD1 aligns across 7 bases. Written as DNA, the CDR3 is TGTGCCACCTCAAGAACAGGGGTCACCGGGGAGCTGTTTTTT. Encoded protein: CATSRTGVTGELFF.